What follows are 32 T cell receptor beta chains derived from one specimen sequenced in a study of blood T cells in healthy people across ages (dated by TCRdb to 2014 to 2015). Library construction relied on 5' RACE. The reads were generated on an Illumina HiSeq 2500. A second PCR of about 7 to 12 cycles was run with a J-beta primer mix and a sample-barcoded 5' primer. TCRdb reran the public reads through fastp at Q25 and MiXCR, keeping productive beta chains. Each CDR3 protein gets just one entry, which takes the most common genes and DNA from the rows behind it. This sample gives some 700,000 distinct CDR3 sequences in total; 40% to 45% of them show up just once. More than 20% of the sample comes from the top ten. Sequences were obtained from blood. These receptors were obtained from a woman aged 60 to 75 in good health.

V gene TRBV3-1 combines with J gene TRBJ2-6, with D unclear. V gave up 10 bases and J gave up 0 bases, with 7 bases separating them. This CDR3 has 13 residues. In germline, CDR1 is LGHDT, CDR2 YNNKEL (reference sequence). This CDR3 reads CANISSGANVLTF. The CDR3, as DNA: TGTGCCAACATAAGCTCTGGGGCCAACGTCCTGACTTTC.

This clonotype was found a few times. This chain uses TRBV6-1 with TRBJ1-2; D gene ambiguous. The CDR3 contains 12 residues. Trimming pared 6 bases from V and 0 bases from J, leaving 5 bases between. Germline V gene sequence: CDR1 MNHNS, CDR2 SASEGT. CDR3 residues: CASRMANYGYTF. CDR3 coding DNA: TGTGCCAGCAGGATGGCTAACTATGGCTACACCTTC.

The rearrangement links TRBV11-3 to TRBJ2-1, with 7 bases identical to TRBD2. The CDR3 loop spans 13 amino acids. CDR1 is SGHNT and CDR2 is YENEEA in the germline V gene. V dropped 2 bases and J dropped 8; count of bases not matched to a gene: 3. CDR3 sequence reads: CASSLPSGYEQFF. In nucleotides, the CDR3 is TGTGCCAGCAGCTTACCTAGCGGTTATGAGCAGTTCTTC.

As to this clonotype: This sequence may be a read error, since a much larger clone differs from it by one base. The CDR3 sequence: CGVEFRGYEQYF. CDR3 in DNA: TGCGGCGTTGAGTTCCGGGGTTACGAGCAGTACTTC. The gene calls are TRBV29-1 and TRBJ2-5; TRBD2 might be the D (5 bases). Matching the DNA end better, TRBJ2-7 makes the J call doubtful. Germline-derived CDR1 and CDR2 are SQVTM and ANQGSEA. The length of the CDR3 is 12 residues.

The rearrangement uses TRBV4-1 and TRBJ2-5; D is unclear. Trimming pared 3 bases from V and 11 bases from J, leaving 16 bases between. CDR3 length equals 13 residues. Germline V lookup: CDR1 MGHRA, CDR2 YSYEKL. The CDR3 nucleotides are TGCGCCAGCAGCCACCCGCCTGACAATGAGCAGTACTTC. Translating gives CASSHPPDNEQYF.

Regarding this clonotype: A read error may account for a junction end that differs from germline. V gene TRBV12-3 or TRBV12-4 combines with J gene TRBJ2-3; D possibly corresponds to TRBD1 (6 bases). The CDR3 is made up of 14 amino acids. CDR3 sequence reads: CAGSPRQVTDTQYF. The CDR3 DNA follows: TGTGCCGGCAGCCCTCGACAGGTAACAGATACGCAGTATTTT.

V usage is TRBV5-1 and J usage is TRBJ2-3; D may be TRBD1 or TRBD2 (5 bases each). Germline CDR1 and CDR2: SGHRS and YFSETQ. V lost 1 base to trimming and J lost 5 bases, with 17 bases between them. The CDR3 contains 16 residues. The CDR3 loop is CASSLSDRGLGDTQYF. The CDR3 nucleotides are TGCGCCAGCAGCTTGAGTGACAGAGGGCTTGGAGATACGCAGTATTTT.

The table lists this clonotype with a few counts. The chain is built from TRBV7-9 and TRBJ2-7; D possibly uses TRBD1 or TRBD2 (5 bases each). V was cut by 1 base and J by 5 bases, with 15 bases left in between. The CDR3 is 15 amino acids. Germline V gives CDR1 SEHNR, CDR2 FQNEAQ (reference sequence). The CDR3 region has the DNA TGTGCCAGCAGCTTAGTGGGGTCCGGGACCCACGAGCAGTACTTC. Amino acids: CASSLVGSGTHEQYF.

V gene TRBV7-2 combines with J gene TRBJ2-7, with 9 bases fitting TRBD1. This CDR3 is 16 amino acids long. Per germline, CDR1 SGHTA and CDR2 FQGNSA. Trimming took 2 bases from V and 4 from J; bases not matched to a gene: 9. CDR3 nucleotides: TGTGCCAGCAGCTTAACCGGGACAGGGTATTTTTACGAGCAGTACTTC. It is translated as CASSLTGTGYFYEQYF.

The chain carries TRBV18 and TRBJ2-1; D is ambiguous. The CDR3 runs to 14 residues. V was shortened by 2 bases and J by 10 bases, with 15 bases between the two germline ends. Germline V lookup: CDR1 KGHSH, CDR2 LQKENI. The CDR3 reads CASSPGAGSYEQFF. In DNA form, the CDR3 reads TGTGCCAGCTCACCAGGCGCCGGCTCCTACGAGCAGTTCTTC.

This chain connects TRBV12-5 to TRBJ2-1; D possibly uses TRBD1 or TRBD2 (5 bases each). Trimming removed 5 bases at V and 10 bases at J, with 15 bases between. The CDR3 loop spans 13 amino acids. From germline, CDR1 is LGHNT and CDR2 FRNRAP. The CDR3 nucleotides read TGTGCTAGTGGTAGAGGGGCGACGCGGGAGCAGTTCTTC. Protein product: CASGRGATREQFF.

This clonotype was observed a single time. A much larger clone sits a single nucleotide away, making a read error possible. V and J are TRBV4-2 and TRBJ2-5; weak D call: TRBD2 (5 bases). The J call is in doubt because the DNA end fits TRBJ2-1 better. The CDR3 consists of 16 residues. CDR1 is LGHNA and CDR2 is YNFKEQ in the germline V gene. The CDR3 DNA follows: TGTGCCAGCAGCCAGCTACTAGTGCCCCCCGGGGAGACCCAGTTCTTC. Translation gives CASSQLLVPPGETQFF.

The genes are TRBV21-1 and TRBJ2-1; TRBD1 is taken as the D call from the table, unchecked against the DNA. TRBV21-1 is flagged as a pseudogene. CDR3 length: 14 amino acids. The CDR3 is CASSSSGPDNEQFF. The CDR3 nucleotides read TGTGCCAGCAGCTCCTCCGGGCCCGACAATGAGCAGTTCTTC.

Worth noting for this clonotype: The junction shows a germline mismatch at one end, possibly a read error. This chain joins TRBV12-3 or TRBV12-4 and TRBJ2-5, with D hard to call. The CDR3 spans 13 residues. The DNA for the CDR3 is TGTGCCGGCAGTTTAGGCAATCAAGAGACCCAGTACTTC. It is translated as CAGSLGNQETQYF.

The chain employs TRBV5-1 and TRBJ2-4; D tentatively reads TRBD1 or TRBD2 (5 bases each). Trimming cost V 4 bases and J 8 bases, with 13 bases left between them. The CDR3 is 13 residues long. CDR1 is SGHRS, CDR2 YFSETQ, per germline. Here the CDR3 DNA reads TGCGCCAGCAGCCCGTCCGGGACCGACATTCAGTACTTC. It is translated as CASSPSGTDIQYF.

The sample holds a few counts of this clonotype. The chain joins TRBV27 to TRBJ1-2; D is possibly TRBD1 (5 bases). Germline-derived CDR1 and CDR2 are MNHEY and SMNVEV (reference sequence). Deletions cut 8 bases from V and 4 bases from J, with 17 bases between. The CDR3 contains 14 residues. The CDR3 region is CASAQPGEGYGYTF. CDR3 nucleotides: TGTGCCAGCGCCCAACCGGGGGAGGGCTATGGCTACACCTTC.

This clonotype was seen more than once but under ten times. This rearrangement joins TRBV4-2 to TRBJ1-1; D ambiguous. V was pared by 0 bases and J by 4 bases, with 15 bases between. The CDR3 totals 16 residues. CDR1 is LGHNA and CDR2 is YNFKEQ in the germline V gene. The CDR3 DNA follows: TGTGCCAGCAGCCAAGATTCGGAGGATTTGAGCACTGAAGCTTTCTTT. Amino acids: CASSQDSEDLSTEAFF.

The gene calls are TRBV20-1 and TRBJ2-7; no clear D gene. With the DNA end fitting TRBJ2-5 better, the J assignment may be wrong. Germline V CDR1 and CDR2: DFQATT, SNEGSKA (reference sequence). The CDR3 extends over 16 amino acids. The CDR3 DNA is TGCAGTGCTAGAGATCGGTGGCAGCCAGAACAAGAGACCCAGTACTTC. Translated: CSARDRWQPEQETQYF.

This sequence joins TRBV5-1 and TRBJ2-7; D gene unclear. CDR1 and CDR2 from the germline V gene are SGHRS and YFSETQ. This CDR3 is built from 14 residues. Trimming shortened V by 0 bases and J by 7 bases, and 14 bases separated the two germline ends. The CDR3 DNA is TGCGCCAGCAGCTTGGGAGAGAATCGCAATGAGCAGTACTTC. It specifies CASSLGENRNEQYF.

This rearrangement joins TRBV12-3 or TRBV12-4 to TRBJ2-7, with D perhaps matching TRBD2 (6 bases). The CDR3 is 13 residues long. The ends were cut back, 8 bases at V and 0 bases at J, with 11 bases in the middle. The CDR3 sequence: CASGLADSYEQYF. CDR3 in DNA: TGTGCCAGCGGATTAGCGGACTCCTACGAGCAGTACTTC.

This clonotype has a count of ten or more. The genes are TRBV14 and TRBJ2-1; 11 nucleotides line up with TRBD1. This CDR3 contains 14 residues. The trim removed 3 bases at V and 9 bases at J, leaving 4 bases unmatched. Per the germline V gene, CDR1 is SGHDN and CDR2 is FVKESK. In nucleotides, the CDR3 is TGTGCCAGCAGCCAGGACAGGGGGCGAAGTGAGCAGTTCTTC. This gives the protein CASSQDRGRSEQFF.

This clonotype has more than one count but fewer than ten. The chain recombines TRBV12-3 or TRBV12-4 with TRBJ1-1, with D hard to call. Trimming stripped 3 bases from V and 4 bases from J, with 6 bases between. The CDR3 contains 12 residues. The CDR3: CASSFGLTEAFF. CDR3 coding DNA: TGTGCCAGCAGTTTCGGTCTCACTGAAGCTTTCTTT.

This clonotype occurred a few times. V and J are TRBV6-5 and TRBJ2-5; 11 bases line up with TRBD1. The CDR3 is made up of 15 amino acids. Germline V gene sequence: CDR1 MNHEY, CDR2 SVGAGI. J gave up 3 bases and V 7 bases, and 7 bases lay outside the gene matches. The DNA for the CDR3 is TGTGCCAGCATCTCTGGGGGACAGGGGGAAGAGACCCAGTACTTC. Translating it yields CASISGGQGEETQYF.

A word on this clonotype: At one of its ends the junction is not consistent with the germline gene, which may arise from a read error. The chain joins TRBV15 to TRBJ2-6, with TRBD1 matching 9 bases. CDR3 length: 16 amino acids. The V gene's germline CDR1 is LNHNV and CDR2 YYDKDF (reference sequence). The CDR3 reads CATSRWTGAGANVPTF. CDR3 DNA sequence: TGTGCCACCAGCAGATGGACAGGGGCTGGGGCCAACGTCCCGACTTTC.

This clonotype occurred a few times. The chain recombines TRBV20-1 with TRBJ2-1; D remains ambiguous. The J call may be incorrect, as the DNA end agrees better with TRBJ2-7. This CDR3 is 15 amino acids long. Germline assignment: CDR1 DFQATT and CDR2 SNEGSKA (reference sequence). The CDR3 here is CSARDDLSSYNEQYF. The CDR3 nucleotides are TGCAGTGCTAGAGATGACTTATCCTCCTACAATGAGCAGTACTTC.

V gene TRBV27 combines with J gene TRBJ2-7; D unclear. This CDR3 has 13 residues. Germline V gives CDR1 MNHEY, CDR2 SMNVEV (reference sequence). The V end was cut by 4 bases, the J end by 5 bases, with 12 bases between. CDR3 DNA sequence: TGTGCCAGCAGTTCCTCCGAAGCCCACGAGCAGTACTTC. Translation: CASSSSEAHEQYF.

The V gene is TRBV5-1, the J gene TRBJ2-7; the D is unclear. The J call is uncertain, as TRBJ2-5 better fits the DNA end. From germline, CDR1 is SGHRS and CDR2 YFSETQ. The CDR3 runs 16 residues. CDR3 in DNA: TGCGCCAGCAGCTTAGGTGGCGAGGTCTCGGGAGAGACCCAGTACTTC. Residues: CASSLGGEVSGETQYF.

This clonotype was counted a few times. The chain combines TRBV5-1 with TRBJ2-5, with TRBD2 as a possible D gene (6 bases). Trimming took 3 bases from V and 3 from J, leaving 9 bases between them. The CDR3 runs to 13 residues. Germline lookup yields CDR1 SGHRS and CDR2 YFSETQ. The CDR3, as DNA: TGCGCCAGCAGCTGGCCGGGGGAAGAGACCCAGTACTTC. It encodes CASSWPGEETQYF.

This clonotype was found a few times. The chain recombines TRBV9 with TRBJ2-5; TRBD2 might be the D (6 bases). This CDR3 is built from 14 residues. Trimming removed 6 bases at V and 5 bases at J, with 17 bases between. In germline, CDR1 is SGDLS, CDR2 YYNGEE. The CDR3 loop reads CASNRGMRDETQYF. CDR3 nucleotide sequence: TGTGCCAGCAACCGGGGGATGAGGGATGAGACCCAGTACTTC.

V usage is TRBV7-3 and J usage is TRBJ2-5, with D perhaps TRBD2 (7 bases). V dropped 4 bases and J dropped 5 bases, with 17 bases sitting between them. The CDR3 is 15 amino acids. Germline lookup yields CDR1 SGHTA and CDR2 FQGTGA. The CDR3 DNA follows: TGTGCCAGCAGCTCTCAGGGAGGGGGAGGCGAGACCCAGTACTTC. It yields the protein CASSSQGGGGETQYF. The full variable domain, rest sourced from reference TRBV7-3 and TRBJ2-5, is GAGVSQTPSNKVTEKGKYVELRCDPISGHTALYWYRQSLGQGPEFLIYFQGTGAADDSGLPNDRFFAVRPEGSVSTLKIQRTERGDSAVYLCASSSQGGGGETQYFGPGTRLLVL.

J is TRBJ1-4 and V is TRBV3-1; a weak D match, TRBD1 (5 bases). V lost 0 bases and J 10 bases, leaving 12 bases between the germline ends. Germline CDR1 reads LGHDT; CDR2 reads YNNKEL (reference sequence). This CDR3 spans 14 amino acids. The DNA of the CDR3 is TGTGCCAGCAGCCAAGATTGGGGCGGGGGAAAACTGTTTTTT. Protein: CASSQDWGGGKLFF.

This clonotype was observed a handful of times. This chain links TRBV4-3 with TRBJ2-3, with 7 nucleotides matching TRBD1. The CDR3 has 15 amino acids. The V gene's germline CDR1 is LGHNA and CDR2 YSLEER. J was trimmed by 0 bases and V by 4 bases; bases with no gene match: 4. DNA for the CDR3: TGCGCCAGCAGCCGGGACAGTGCTAGCACAGATACGCAGTATTTT. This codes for CASSRDSASTDTQYF.